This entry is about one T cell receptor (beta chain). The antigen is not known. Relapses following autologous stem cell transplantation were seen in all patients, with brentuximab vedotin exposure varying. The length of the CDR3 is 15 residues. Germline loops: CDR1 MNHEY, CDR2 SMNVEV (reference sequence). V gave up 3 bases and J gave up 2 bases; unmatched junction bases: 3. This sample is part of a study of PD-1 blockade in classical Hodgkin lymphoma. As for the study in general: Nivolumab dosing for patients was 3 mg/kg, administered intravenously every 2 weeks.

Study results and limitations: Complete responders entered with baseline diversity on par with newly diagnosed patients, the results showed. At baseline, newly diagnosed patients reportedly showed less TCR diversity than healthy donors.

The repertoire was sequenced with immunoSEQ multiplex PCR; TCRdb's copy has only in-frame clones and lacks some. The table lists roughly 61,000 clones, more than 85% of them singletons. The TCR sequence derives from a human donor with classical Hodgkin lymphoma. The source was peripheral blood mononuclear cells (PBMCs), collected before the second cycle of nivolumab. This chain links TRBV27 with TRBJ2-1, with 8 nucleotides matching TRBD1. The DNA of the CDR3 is TGTGCCAGCAGTTTGGACAGGGTAGCCTACAATGAGCAGTTCTTC. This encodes CASSLDRVAYNEQFF.